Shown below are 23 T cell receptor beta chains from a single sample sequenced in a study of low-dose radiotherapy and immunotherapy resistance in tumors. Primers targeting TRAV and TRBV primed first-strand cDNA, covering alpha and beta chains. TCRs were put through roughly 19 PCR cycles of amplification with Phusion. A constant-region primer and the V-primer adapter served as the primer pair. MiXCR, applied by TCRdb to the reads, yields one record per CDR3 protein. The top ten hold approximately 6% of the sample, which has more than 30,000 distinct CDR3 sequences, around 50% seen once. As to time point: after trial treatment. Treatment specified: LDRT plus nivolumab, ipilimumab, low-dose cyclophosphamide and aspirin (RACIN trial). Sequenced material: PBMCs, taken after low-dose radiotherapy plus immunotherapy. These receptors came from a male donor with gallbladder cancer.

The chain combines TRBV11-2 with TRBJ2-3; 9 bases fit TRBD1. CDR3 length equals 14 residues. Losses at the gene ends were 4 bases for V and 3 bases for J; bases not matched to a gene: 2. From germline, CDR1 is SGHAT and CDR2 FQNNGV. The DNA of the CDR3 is TGTGCCAGCAGCTCTGGGACAGGGACAGATACGCAGTATTTT. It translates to CASSSGTGTDTQYF.

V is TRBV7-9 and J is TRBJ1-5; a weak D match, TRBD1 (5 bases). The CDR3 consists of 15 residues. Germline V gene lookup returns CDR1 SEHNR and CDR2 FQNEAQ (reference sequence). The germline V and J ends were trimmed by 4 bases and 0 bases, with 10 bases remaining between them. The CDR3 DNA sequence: TGTGCCAGCAGCTCAACAGGTGATAGCAATCAGCCCCAGCATTTT. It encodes CASSSTGDSNQPQHF.

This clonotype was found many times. The CDR3 loop is CSAAGPRRGHNQPQHF. In DNA, the CDR3 is TGCAGTGCCGCCGGGCCCCGTAGAGGCCACAATCAGCCCCAGCATTTT. This chain joins TRBV20-1 and TRBJ1-5; no clear D gene. The CDR3 covers 16 residues. V was clipped by 6 bases and J by 3 bases, with 21 bases between them. Looked up from germline, CDR1 is DFQATT and CDR2 is SNEGSKA (reference sequence).

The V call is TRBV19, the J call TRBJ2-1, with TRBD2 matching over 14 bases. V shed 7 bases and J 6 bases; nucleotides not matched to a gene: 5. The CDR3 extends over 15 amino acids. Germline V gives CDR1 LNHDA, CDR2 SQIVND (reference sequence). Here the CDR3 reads CASNRLAGGPNEQFF. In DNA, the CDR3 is TGTGCCAGTAACAGACTAGCGGGAGGGCCCAATGAGCAGTTCTTC.

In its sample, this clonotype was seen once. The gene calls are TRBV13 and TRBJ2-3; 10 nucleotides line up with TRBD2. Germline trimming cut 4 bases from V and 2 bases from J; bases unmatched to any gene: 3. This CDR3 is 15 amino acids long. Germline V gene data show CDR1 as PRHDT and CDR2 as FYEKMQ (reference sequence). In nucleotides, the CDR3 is TGTGCCAGCAGCTATAGCGGGGGGATCACAGATACGCAGTATTTT. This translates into CASSYSGGITDTQYF.

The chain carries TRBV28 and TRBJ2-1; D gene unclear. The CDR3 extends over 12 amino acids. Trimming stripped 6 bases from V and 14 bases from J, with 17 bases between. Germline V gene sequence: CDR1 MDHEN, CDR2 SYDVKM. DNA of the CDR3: TGTGCCAGCAGCTCACCCGGGCGACCAAAGTTCTTC. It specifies CASSSPGRPKFF.

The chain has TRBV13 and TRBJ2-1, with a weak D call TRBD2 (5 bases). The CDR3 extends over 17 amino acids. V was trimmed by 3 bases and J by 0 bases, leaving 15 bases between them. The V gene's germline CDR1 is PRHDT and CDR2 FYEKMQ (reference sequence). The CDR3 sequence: CASSLITLASSYNEQFF. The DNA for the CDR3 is TGTGCCAGCAGCTTGATTACTTTAGCGAGCTCCTACAATGAGCAGTTCTTC.

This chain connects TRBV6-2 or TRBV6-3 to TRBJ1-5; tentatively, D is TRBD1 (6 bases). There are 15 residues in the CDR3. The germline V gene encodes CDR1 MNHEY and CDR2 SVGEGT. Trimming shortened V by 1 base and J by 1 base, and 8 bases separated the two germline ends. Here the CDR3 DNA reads TGTGCCAGCAGTTACTACGGACAGAGCAATCAGCCCCAGCATTTT. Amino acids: CASSYYGQSNQPQHF.

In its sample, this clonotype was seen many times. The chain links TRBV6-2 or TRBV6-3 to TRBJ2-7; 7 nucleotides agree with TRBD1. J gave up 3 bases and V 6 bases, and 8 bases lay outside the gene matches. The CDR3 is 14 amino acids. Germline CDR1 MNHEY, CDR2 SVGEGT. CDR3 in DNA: TGTGCCAGCAGAGGTTGGGACAGAGGCTACGAGCAGTACTTC. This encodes CASRGWDRGYEQYF.

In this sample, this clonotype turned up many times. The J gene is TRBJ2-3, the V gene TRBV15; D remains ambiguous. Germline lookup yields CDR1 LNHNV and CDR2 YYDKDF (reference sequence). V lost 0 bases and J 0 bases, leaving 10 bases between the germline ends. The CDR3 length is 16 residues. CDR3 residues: CATSRDGRLSTDTQYF. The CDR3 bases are TGTGCCACCAGCAGAGACGGTCGGCTTAGCACAGATACGCAGTATTTT.

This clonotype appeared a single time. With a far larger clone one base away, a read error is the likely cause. The CDR3 nucleotides read TGTGCCAGCAGCCTGGGACATCCAGCAGAGCAGTACTTC. It specifies CASSLGHPAEQYF. The genes are TRBV7-9 and TRBJ2-5; TRBD1 might be the D (6 bases). The CDR3 is made up of 13 amino acids. V was trimmed by 5 bases and J by 11 bases, leaving 18 bases between them. Germline CDR1 is SEHNR and CDR2 is FQNEAQ (reference sequence).

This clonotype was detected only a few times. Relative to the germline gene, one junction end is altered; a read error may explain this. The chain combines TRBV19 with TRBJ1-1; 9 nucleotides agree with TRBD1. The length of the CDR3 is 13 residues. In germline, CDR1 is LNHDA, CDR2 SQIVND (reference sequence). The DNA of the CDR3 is TGTGCCAGTAGTATTCCGGGACAGGGTAAGCCGGCCTTC. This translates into CASSIPGQGKPAF.

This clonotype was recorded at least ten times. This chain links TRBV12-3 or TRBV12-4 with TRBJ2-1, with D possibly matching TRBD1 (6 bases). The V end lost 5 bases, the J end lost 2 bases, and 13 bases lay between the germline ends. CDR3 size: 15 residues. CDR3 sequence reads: CASSTGSGPYNEQFF. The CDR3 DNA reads TGTGCCAGCAGTACAGGGAGTGGCCCCTACAATGAGCAGTTCTTC.

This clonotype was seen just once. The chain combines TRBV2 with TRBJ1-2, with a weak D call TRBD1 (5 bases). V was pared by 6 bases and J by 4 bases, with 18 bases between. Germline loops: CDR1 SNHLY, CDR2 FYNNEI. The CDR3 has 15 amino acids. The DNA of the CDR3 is TGTGCCAGCAGCCGCCTAGGCGGGGCCGGCTATGGCTACACCTTC. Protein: CASSRLGGAGYGYTF.

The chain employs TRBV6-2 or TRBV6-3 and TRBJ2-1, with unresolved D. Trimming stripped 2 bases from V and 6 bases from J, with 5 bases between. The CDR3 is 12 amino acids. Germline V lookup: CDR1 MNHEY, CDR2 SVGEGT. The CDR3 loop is CASSYGSNEQFF. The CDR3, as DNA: TGTGCCAGCAGTTACGGCAGCAATGAGCAGTTCTTC.

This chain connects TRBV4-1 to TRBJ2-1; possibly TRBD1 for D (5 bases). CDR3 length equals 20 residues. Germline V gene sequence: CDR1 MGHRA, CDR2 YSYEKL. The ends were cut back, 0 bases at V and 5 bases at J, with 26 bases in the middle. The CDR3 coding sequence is TGCGCCAGCAGCCAAGACAGGGTTCGTGCCTTGGGCGCGACGAACAATGAGCAGTTCTTC. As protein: CASSQDRVRALGATNNEQFF.

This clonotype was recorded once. The CDR3 sequence: CASSVDGGAANEQFF. In nucleotides, the CDR3 is TGTGCCAGCAGCGTGGACGGGGGGGCGGCAAATGAGCAGTTCTTC. J is TRBJ2-1 and V is TRBV9, with TRBD2 matching 8 bases. CDR3 length: 15 amino acids. J was trimmed by 7 bases and V by 2 bases; bases with no gene match: 8. Germline-derived CDR1 and CDR2 are SGDLS and YYNGEE.

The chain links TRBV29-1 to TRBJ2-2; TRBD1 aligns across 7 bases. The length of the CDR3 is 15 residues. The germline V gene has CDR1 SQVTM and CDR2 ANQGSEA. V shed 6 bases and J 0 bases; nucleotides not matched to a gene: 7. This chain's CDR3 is CSVRTGTANTGELFF. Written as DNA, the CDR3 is TGCAGCGTCCGGACCGGGACAGCGAACACCGGGGAGCTGTTTTTT.

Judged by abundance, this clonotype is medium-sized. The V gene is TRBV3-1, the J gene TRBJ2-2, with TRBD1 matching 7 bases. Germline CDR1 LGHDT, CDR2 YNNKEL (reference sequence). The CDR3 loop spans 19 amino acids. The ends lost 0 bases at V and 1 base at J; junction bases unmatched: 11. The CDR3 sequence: CASSQEDRTYRRNTGELFF. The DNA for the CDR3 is TGTGCCAGCAGCCAAGAGGACAGGACCTACAGGAGGAACACCGGGGAGCTGTTTTTT.

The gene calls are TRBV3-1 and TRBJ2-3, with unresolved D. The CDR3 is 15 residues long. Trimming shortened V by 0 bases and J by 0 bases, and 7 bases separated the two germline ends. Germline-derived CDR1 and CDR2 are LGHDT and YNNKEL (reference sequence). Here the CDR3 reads CASSQDPPSTDTQYF. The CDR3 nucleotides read TGTGCCAGCAGCCAAGATCCCCCGAGCACAGATACGCAGTATTTT.

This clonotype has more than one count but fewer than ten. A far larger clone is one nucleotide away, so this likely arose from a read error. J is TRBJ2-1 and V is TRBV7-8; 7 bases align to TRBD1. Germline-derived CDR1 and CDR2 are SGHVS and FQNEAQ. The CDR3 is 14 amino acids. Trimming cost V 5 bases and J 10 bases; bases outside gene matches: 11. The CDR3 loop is CASSPRDSSYEQFF. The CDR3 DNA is TGTGCCAGCAGCCCACGGGACAGCTCCTACGAGCAGTTCTTC.

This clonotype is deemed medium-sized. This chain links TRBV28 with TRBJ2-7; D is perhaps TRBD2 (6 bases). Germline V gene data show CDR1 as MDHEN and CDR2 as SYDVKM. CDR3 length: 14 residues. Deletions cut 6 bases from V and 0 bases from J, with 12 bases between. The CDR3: CASSGDSSSYEQYF. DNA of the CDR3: TGTGCCAGCAGCGGGGACTCATCCTCCTACGAGCAGTACTTC.

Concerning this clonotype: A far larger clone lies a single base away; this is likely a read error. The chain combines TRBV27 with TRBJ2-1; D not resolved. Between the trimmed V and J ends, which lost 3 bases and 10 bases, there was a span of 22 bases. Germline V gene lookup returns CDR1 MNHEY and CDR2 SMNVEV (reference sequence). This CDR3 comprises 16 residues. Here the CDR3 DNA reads TGTGCCAGCAGTTTTGCCTTGTTCACCCTCTCCTACGAGCAGTTCTTC. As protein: CASSFALFTLSYEQFF.